This T cell receptor beta chain was obtained from a study of T-cell reconstitution after alpha-beta-depleted transplantation in children. This clonotype was counted only a few times. Unique molecular identifiers were incorporated into the prepared TCRbeta library. MiXCR, applied by TCRdb to the PCR reads, yields one record per CDR3 protein. The profile covers about a million distinct CDR3 sequences, with roughly 29% appearing a single time and 28% taken by the ten largest. The origin of this receptor is a boy under two years old who had a stem cell transplant for SCID, so the T cells may come from the graft donor. The sequencing used PBMCs, mostly from graft donor cells, collected 360 days after TCRalphabeta/CD19-depleted stem cell transplant.

The CDR3 loop is CSARVSGGPSTDTQYF. The DNA of the CDR3 is TGCAGTGCTAGAGTTAGCGGGGGGCCCTCCACAGATACGCAGTATTTT. The genes are TRBV20-1 and TRBJ2-3, with TRBD2 matching over 10 bases. Germline V CDR1 and CDR2: DFQATT, SNEGSKA (reference sequence). This CDR3 is 16 amino acids long. V gave up 1 base and J gave up 2 bases; unmatched junction bases: 6.